One sample yielded the 31 T cell receptor beta chains listed below, sequenced in a study of blood T cell repertoires in COVID-19. The data were produced by immunoSEQ multiplex PCR, yet TCRdb's version contains in-frame clones alone and is incomplete. The data show 200,000 to 250,000 clones, with 80% to 85% seen just once and around 2% held by the top ten. The sample taken for sequencing was peripheral blood. The receptors originated from a woman aged 55 to 70 with acute or convalescent COVID-19.

This chain links TRBV5-4 with TRBJ1-6, with 7 bases matching TRBD1. V lost 4 bases to trimming and J lost 6 bases; unmatched junction nucleotides: 7. Germline V gives CDR1 SGHNT, CDR2 YYREEE (reference sequence). The CDR3 extends over 15 amino acids. Here the CDR3 DNA reads TGTGCCAGCAGCGCCAGACAGGGTACTAATTCACCCCTCCACTTT. Translating gives CASSARQGTNSPLHF.

V gene TRBV6-6 combines with J gene TRBJ1-3, with 7 bases fitting TRBD1. The CDR3 contains 20 residues. Germline CDR1 reads MNHNY; CDR2 reads SVGAGI (reference sequence). The trim removed 5 bases at V and 0 bases at J, leaving 19 bases unmatched. CDR3 sequence: CASSPETQPRQGSSGNTIYF. CDR3 nucleotide sequence: TGTGCCAGCAGTCCCGAAACCCAACCCCGACAGGGAAGCTCTGGAAACACCATATATTTT.

V gene TRBV5-1 combines with J gene TRBJ2-2; a weak D match, TRBD1 (7 bases). Trimming cost V 3 bases and J 2 bases, with 14 bases left between them. The germline CDR1 and CDR2 sequences are SGHRS and YFSETQ. The CDR3 spans 16 residues. The CDR3 sequence: CASSSWQGGNTGELFF. The CDR3 nucleotides are TGCGCCAGCAGCTCCTGGCAGGGGGGCAACACCGGGGAGCTGTTTTTT.

The chain combines TRBV19 with TRBJ2-1; TRBD1 is a possible D gene (5 bases). The CDR3 has 16 residues. CDR1 LNHDA and CDR2 SQIVND come from the germline V gene (reference sequence). V was cut by 4 bases and J by 2 bases, with 15 bases left in between. As DNA, the CDR3 is TGTGCCAGTAGTAAGATAGGGGCGGAAGCCTACAATGAGCAGTTCTTC. Translation gives CASSKIGAEAYNEQFF.

The chain is built from TRBV5-6 and TRBJ1-6, with TRBD1 matching 8 bases. Germline CDR1 and CDR2: SGHDT and YYEEEE. This CDR3 region has 14 residues. J lost 8 bases, V lost 3 bases, and 4 bases had no gene match. The chain's CDR3 is CASSSDRGHSPLHF. The CDR3 coding sequence is TGTGCCAGCAGCTCAGACAGGGGTCATTCACCCCTCCACTTT.

This chain uses TRBV7-8 with TRBJ2-7; TRBD2 matches 9 bases. Per germline, CDR1 SGHVS and CDR2 FQNEAQ. Trimming took 3 bases from V and 0 from J; bases not matched to a gene: 6. CDR3 size: 16 residues. CDR3 residues: CASSLGSGGHSYEQYF. As DNA, the CDR3 is TGTGCCAGCAGCTTGGGAAGCGGGGGGCACTCCTACGAGCAGTACTTC.

CDR3 region: CASSIGLAGGLANTGELFF. The DNA of the CDR3 is TGTGCCAGTAGTATAGGACTAGCGGGGGGATTAGCGAACACCGGGGAGCTGTTTTTT. The J gene is TRBJ2-2, the V gene TRBV19; 13 bases agree with TRBD2. CDR1 is LNHDA, CDR2 SQIVND, per germline (reference sequence). Trimming at V came to 1 base and at J to 0 bases, leaving 5 bases not matched to a gene. The CDR3 has 19 amino acids.

This sequence joins TRBV5-4 and TRBJ1-2; D is unresolved. The CDR3 is 18 residues long. The ends were cut back, 4 bases at V and 2 bases at J, with 24 bases in the middle. CDR1 and CDR2 (germline): SGHNT, YYREEE (reference sequence). CDR3 DNA: TGTGCCAGCAGCCCCAAACCGGACGGAGGATTAGGAAACTATGGCTACACCTTC. It yields the protein CASSPKPDGGLGNYGYTF.

V usage is TRBV6-1 and J usage is TRBJ1-1, with unresolved D. Germline V gene data show CDR1 as MNHNS and CDR2 as SASEGT. The CDR3 totals 17 residues. Trimming pared 4 bases from V and 0 bases from J, leaving 18 bases between. This CDR3 is CASSGGPWRAMNTEAFF. CDR3 sequence (DNA): TGTGCCAGCAGTGGAGGCCCTTGGAGGGCTATGAACACTGAAGCTTTCTTT.

The chain is built from TRBV27 and TRBJ2-5, with D maybe TRBD1 (7 bases). The V gene's germline CDR1 is MNHEY and CDR2 SMNVEV (reference sequence). This CDR3 spans 16 amino acids. V lost 1 base, J lost 5 bases, and 17 bases lay in between. The CDR3: CASSLFPRGARETQYF. CDR3 DNA sequence: TGTGCCAGCAGTTTATTTCCCAGGGGGGCGCGCGAGACCCAGTACTTC.

V is TRBV6-6 and J is TRBJ2-2; 12 positions agree with TRBD2. Germline V gives CDR1 MNHNY, CDR2 SVGAGI (reference sequence). Trimming took 6 bases from V and 2 from J; bases not matched to a gene: 4. The CDR3 loop spans 16 amino acids. CDR3 coding DNA: TGTGCCAGCAGCCCACTAGCGGGAGGAAACACCGGGGAGCTGTTTTTT. Translation gives CASSPLAGGNTGELFF.

The V gene is TRBV11-2, the J gene TRBJ1-3; the match to TRBD1 covers 7 bases. The CDR3 is 16 residues long. The V segment lost 3 bases and the J segment 2 bases; nucleotides outside the gene matches: 7. In germline, CDR1 is SGHAT, CDR2 FQNNGV. The CDR3 region has the DNA TGTGCCAGCAGCTTCCTACAGGGGCTTACTGGAAACACCATATATTTT. Translating gives CASSFLQGLTGNTIYF.

The chain has TRBV21-1 and TRBJ2-4; the table names TRBD1, a call not compared with the DNA. TRBV21-1 is a recognized pseudogene. CDR3 size: 15 residues. CDR3 DNA: TGTGCCAGCAGCCGGGACATAATAGCCAAAAACATTCAGTACTTC. Its protein is CASSRDIIAKNIQYF.

The rearrangement joins TRBV9 to TRBJ2-1; 7 bases are a match to TRBD2. The CDR3 covers 14 residues. With 1 base clipped from V and 8 bases from J, the junction kept 6 bases outside the gene matches. Germline V gene sequence: CDR1 SGDLS, CDR2 YYNGEE. The CDR3 protein is CASSVSTSIHEQFF. The CDR3 coding sequence is TGTGCCAGCAGCGTATCGACTAGCATCCATGAGCAGTTCTTC. The entire variable domain, with the rest obtained from reference TRBV9 and TRBJ2-1, is as follows: DSGVTQTPKHLITATGQRVTLRCSPRSGDLSVYWYQQSLDQGLQFLIQYYNGEERAKGNILERFSAQQFPDLHSELNLSSLELGDSALYFCASSVSTSIHEQFFGPGTRLTVL.

This chain joins TRBV6-1 and TRBJ2-5; D not resolved. Germline CDR1 reads MNHNS; CDR2 reads SASEGT. CDR3 size: 14 residues. The germline V and J ends were trimmed by 5 bases and 3 bases, with 13 bases remaining between them. The CDR3 DNA follows: TGTGCCAGCAGTTCCCTCCTTGTCGAAGAGACCCAGTACTTC. Its translation: CASSSLLVEETQYF.

The CDR3 reads CTSSHGGERVVDQPQHF. The CDR3 bases are TGCACCAGCAGCCATGGCGGAGAGCGGGTAGTCGATCAGCCCCAGCATTTT. This rearrangement joins TRBV1 to TRBJ1-5. TRBV1 is an annotated pseudogene. The CDR3 runs 17 residues.

This clone showed up just a few times. The chain has TRBV19 and TRBJ2-7; a weak D match, TRBD1 (5 bases). This CDR3 is built from 12 residues. The germline V gene has CDR1 LNHDA and CDR2 SQIVND (reference sequence). V was pared by 9 bases and J by 4 bases, with 13 bases between. CDR3 sequence: CASADIGYEQYF. The CDR3 nucleotides are TGTGCCAGCGCGGACATTGGTTACGAGCAGTACTTC.

The chain combines TRBV11-3 with TRBJ1-5, with TRBD1 identical over 11 bases. The germline CDR1 and CDR2 sequences are SGHNT and YENEEA. Trimming cost V 5 bases and J 5 bases; bases outside gene matches: 20. The CDR3 covers 20 residues. In DNA, the CDR3 is TGTGCCAGCAGCCCGGTCGGGGGACAGGGGGTAAAATATGGGTATCAGCCCCAGCATTTT. This translates into CASSPVGGQGVKYGYQPQHF.

The rearrangement uses TRBV11-2 and TRBJ2-3; D is possibly TRBD2 (6 bases). Germline V lookup: CDR1 SGHAT, CDR2 FQNNGV. CDR3 size: 14 residues. The germline V and J ends were trimmed by 8 bases and 2 bases, with 14 bases remaining between them. The CDR3 region has the DNA TGTGCCAGCGGAGGGTGGTCGACCACAGATACGCAGTATTTT. It codes for CASGGWSTTDTQYF.

CDR3: CASNDRVAAIANYGYTF. As DNA, the CDR3 is TGTGCCAGCAATGACCGTGTGGCAGCGATAGCTAACTATGGCTACACCTTC. The chain is built from TRBV2 and TRBJ1-2, with D unresolved. This CDR3 has 17 residues. V was shortened by 7 bases and J by 0 bases, with 21 bases between the two germline ends. Germline values: CDR1 SNHLY, CDR2 FYNNEI.

In the case of this clone: A read error may produce the germline difference seen at one junction end. The chain links TRBV5-1 to TRBJ1-2; no firm D call. Germline V gives CDR1 SGHRS, CDR2 YFSETQ. The CDR3 totals 14 residues. The CDR3 here is CASSQTESPSLKRF. In DNA form, the CDR3 reads TGCGCCAGCAGTCAAACCGAGAGTCCCTCACTCAAACGCTTC. Variable domain in full (rest from reference TRBV5-1 and TRBJ1-2): KAGVTQTPRYLIKTRGQQVTLSCSPISGHRSVSWYQQTPGQGLQFLFEYFSETQRNKGNFPGRFSGRQFSNSRSEMNVSTLELGDSALYLCASSQTESPSLKRFGSGTRLTVV.

V usage is TRBV18 and J usage is TRBJ2-1; TRBD2 aligns across 10 bases. The CDR3 runs 15 residues. V lost 5 bases and J lost 9; bases outside the gene matches: 10. CDR1 is KGHSH, CDR2 LQKENI, per germline. The CDR3 is CASSTLSGGAFEQFF. The CDR3 bases are TGTGCCAGCTCAACCCTAAGCGGGGGGGCCTTTGAGCAGTTCTTC.

This sequence joins TRBV5-3 and TRBJ1-4, with 9 bases aligning to TRBD1. TRBV5-3 is placed among ORFs of uncertain function. After removal of 4 bases from V and 4 bases from J, the junction contained 5 bases not matched to a gene. The CDR3 sequence is 15 residues long. The CDR3 protein is CARSSRDRVNEKLFF. Written as DNA, the CDR3 is TGTGCCAGAAGCAGCCGGGACAGGGTTAATGAAAAACTGTTTTTT.

The chain couples TRBV4-1 to TRBJ1-2; 7 bases fit TRBD1. The length of the CDR3 is 15 residues. J gave up 6 bases and V 0 bases, and 7 bases lay outside the gene matches. Germline CDR1 and CDR2: MGHRA and YSYEKL. The CDR3 nucleotides are TGCGCCAGCAGCCAAGAGAACAGGGGAAGGAATGGCTACACCTTC. This encodes CASSQENRGRNGYTF.

The CDR3 sequence: CASKGAVTGELFF. The CDR3 region has the DNA TGTGCCAGCAAGGGGGCGGTCACCGGGGAGCTGTTTTTT. This rearrangement joins TRBV6-6 to TRBJ2-2; 7 nucleotides line up with TRBD1. Unmatched junction bases numbered 3, after V lost 7 bases and J lost 4 bases. The CDR3 extends over 13 amino acids. Germline CDR1 and CDR2: MNHNY and SVGAGI (reference sequence).

The chain is built from TRBV5-6 and TRBJ2-7, with D perhaps TRBD2 (5 bases). Per germline, CDR1 SGHDT and CDR2 YYEEEE. CDR3 length: 16 residues. V was clipped by 1 base and J by 2 bases, with 16 bases between them. In DNA, the CDR3 is TGTGCCAGCAGCTTGTATCGCTCTAGCCTAACCTACGAGCAGTACTTC. Encoded protein: CASSLYRSSLTYEQYF.

The V and J genes are TRBV28 and TRBJ1-4; TRBD1 is a possible D gene (6 bases). The CDR3 covers 14 residues. Between the trimmed V and J ends, which lost 9 bases and 8 bases, there was a span of 19 bases. Germline CDR1 MDHEN, CDR2 SYDVKM. DNA of the CDR3: TGTGCCAGTTTAGGGGGGGCAGGACGAGAAAAACTGTTTTTT. It is translated as CASLGGAGREKLFF. The variable domain in full, with the rest retrieved from reference TRBV28 and TRBJ1-4, is DVKVTQSSRYLVKRTGEKVFLECVQDMDHENMFWYRQDPGLGLRLIYFSYDVKMKEKGDIPEGYSVSREKKERFSLILESASTNQTSMYLCASLGGAGREKLFFGSGTQLSVL.

This clone has just a few counts. The rearrangement joins TRBV10-3 to TRBJ1-1; tentative D call: TRBD1 (5 bases). V was shortened by 0 bases and J by 6 bases, with 14 bases between the two germline ends. The CDR3 has 15 residues. Germline V gene lookup returns CDR1 ENHRY and CDR2 SYGVKD. This chain's CDR3 is CAISESGGQGAEAFF. The CDR3 DNA reads as TGTGCCATCAGTGAGTCGGGAGGGCAGGGCGCTGAAGCTTTCTTT.

V usage is TRBV5-1 and J usage is TRBJ1-2, with D maybe TRBD1 (6 bases). The CDR3 length is 16 residues. The germline V gene has CDR1 SGHRS and CDR2 YFSETQ. V was cut by 3 bases and J by 7 bases, with 22 bases left in between. The CDR3 DNA reads as TGCGCCAGCAGCTCCGGGACATCCCCCATCGCGGGTGGCTACACCTTC. This translates into CASSSGTSPIAGGYTF.

The chain uses TRBV28 and TRBJ1-6; D call uncertain. CDR1 is MDHEN, CDR2 SYDVKM, per germline. The CDR3 consists of 20 residues. V was cut by 6 bases and J by 0 bases, with 24 bases left in between. Here the CDR3 DNA reads TGTGCCAGCAGCTGGAGCCCGGTTTGGATTAAGAGCTCCTATAATTCACCCCTCCACTTT. Translation gives CASSWSPVWIKSSYNSPLHF.

CDR3 DNA sequence: TGTGCCAGCAGCCGACGGTTACTAGCGCAAGAGACCCAGTACTTC. As protein: CASSRRLLAQETQYF. This chain links TRBV6-5 with TRBJ2-5; 7 nucleotides line up with TRBD2. In germline, CDR1 is MNHEY, CDR2 SVGAGI. V lost 6 bases to trimming and J lost 2 bases; unmatched junction nucleotides: 9. The CDR3 runs 15 residues.